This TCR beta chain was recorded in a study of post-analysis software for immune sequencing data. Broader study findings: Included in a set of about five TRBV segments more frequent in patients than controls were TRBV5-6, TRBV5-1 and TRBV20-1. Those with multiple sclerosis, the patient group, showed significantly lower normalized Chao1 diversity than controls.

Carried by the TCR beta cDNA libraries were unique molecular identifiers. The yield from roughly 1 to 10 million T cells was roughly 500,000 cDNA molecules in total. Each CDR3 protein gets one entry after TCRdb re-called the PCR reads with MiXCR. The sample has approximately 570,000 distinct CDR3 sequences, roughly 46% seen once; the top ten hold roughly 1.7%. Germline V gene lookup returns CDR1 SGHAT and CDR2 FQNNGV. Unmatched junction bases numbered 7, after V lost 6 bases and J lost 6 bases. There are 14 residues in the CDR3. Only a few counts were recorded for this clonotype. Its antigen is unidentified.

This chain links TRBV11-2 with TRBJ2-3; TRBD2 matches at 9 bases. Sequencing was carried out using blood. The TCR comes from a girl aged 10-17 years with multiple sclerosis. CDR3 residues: CASRPSGAGDTQYF. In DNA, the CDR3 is TGTGCCAGCAGACCTAGCGGGGCAGGGGATACGCAGTATTTT.